This T cell receptor (beta chain) was sequenced in a study of a mutant IDH1 vaccine in newly diagnosed glioma. Comment on this clone: What it binds is unknown.

CDR3 size: 13 residues. V lost 4 bases and J lost 14; bases outside the gene matches: 12. CDR1 and CDR2 from the germline V gene are SGHRS and YFSETQ. Sample time point: week 47, end of study. Mutant IDH1 20-mer peptide, at 300 ug, made up each vaccine dose, with topical imiquimod. Data came from immunoSEQ multiplex PCR; TCRdb stores just in-frame clones and leaves some out. In the table there are 56,000 or so clones, more than 75% of which are singletons. The rearrangement links TRBV5-1 to TRBJ2-3; 8 bases fit TRBD2. The receptor was derived from a woman aged 40 to 50 with glioma. Some clones in this sample may be carry-over from other donors' samples. The input for sequencing was PBMCs, taken from a glioma patient whose treatment included an IDH1 peptide vaccine. This chain's CDR3 is CASSPGGVDMGYF. The CDR3 bases are TGCGCCAGCAGCCCCGGGGGGGTTGATATGGGGTATTTT. Variable domain in full (rest from reference TRBV5-1 and TRBJ2-3): KAGVTQTPRYLIKTRGQQVTLSCSPISGHRSVSWYQQTPGQGLQFLFEYFSETQRNKGNFPGRFSGRQFSNSRSEMNVSTLELGDSALYLCASSPGGVDMGYFGPGTRLTVL.